These 24 T cell receptor beta chains originate from one sample sequenced in a study of OX40 agonist ivuxolimab in advanced cancers. Sequenced by immunoSEQ multiplex PCR; TCRdb stores in-frame clones only, minus some. The top ten clones hold approximately 3.9% of a sample with roughly 69,000 clones, approximately 91% of them seen once. The sample in question was CD4+ or CD8+ T cells sorted from blood, obtained in a trial of the OX40 agonist ivuxolimab. The receptors originated from an adult with an advanced solid tumor such as melanoma, head and neck, liver or kidney cancer.

The chain recombines TRBV4-3 with TRBJ2-1, with 8 bases that match TRBD1. In germline, CDR1 is LGHNA, CDR2 YSLEER. With 0 bases clipped from V and 4 bases from J, the junction kept 8 bases outside the gene matches. The CDR3 has 17 amino acids. Here the CDR3 reads CASSQDRGGQGYNEQFF. DNA of the CDR3: TGCGCCAGCAGCCAAGATAGGGGTGGACAGGGATACAATGAGCAGTTCTTC.

The chain uses TRBV27 and TRBJ2-5, with 9 bases aligning to TRBD2. V gave up 6 bases and J gave up 5 bases; unmatched junction bases: 4. Looked up from germline, CDR1 is MNHEY and CDR2 is SMNVEV (reference sequence). The CDR3 covers 13 residues. The CDR3 region is CASRLAGSETQYF. The DNA of the CDR3 is TGTGCCAGCAGACTAGCGGGTTCCGAGACCCAGTACTTC.

The chain combines TRBV27 with TRBJ1-1; D not certain. The V gene lost 3 bases and the J gene lost 7 bases, with 6 bases spanning the gap. This CDR3 contains 11 residues. Germline V gives CDR1 MNHEY, CDR2 SMNVEV (reference sequence). CDR3 sequence (DNA): TGTGCCAGCAGTTTCGGTGTTGAAGCTTTCTTT. It translates to CASSFGVEAFF.

This chain joins TRBV10-1 and TRBJ2-2; D may be TRBD1 or TRBD2 (6 bases each). CDR1 WNHNN and CDR2 SYGVQD come from the germline V gene (reference sequence). There are 14 residues in the CDR3. The V and J ends lost 3 bases and 7 bases respectively, with 12 bases between them. The CDR3 loop is CASSEGGFIGELFF. The CDR3 DNA reads TGCGCCAGCAGTGAAGGGGGGTTCATCGGGGAGCTGTTTTTT.

V is TRBV7-6 and J is TRBJ2-1; D might be TRBD2 (6 bases). The V end lost 7 bases, the J end lost 8 bases, and 21 bases lay between the germline ends. Looked up from germline, CDR1 is SGHVS and CDR2 is FNYEAQ. This CDR3 has 15 residues. DNA for the CDR3: TGTGCCAGCACCCTAGTGCGCGGGACCGTTCATGAGCAGTTCTTC. Translating gives CASTLVRGTVHEQFF.

In nucleotides, the CDR3 is TGTGCCAGCAGTTTCAGGGTCCACGAGCAGTACGTC. Translated, it gives CASSFRVHEQYV. V gene TRBV27 combines with J gene TRBJ2-7; TRBD1 is a possible D gene (5 bases). The CDR3 runs 12 residues. Between the trimmed V and J ends, which lost 3 bases and 5 bases, there was a span of 8 bases. Per the germline V gene, CDR1 is MNHEY and CDR2 is SMNVEV (reference sequence).

The chain has TRBV4-3 and TRBJ2-7; D ambiguous. CDR3 length equals 13 residues. Trimming cost V 2 bases and J 3 bases, with 8 bases left between them. Germline lookup yields CDR1 LGHNA and CDR2 YSLEER. CDR3 DNA sequence: TGCGCCAGCAGCCAATACAGAAACTACGAGCAGTACTTC. Amino acid sequence: CASSQYRNYEQYF.

This rearrangement joins TRBV27 to TRBJ2-1; D gene uncertain. Trimming removed 5 bases at V and 8 bases at J, with 10 bases between. This CDR3 has 12 residues. Germline CDR1 reads MNHEY; CDR2 reads SMNVEV (reference sequence). The CDR3 region is CASSPPGYEQFF. The CDR3 bases are TGTGCCAGCAGTCCCCCCGGGTATGAGCAGTTCTTC.

This clone was found a few times. The rearrangement uses TRBV6-5 and TRBJ1-1, with D unclear. There are 12 residues in the CDR3. CDR1 is MNHEY, CDR2 SVGAGI, per germline. The ends were cut back, 6 bases at V and 4 bases at J, with 9 bases in the middle. Here the CDR3 DNA reads TGTGCCAGCAGGCTAAGTACCACTGAAGCTTTCTTT. It is translated as CASRLSTTEAFF.

The rearrangement joins TRBV2 to TRBJ2-1; D is undetermined. CDR1 SNHLY and CDR2 FYNNEI come from the germline V gene. This CDR3 has 12 amino acids. V gave up 1 base and J gave up 5 bases, with 3 bases separating them. The CDR3 is CASSEGNNEQFF. The CDR3, as DNA: TGTGCCAGCAGTGAAGGAAACAATGAGCAGTTCTTC.

This sequence joins TRBV27 and TRBJ1-2, with 8 bases identical to TRBD1. The CDR3 consists of 17 residues. V lost 2 bases to trimming and J lost 5 bases; unmatched junction nucleotides: 13. Germline V lookup: CDR1 MNHEY, CDR2 SMNVEV (reference sequence). CDR3 sequence (DNA): TGTGCCAGCAGTTTAATCCCCCAACAGGGGGTTCCTTATGGCTACACCTTC. Amino acids: CASSLIPQQGVPYGYTF.

The J gene is TRBJ2-7, the V gene TRBV28; TRBD1 aligns across 8 bases. Germline CDR1 MDHEN, CDR2 SYDVKM. The CDR3 is made up of 14 amino acids. V shed 5 bases, J shed 4 bases, and the junction held 7 bases outside the gene matches. The CDR3 DNA sequence: TGTGCCAGCAGTCCGGGACAGGCCAATTACGAGCAGTACTTC. It yields the protein CASSPGQANYEQYF.

The V gene is TRBV13, the J gene TRBJ2-5; maybe TRBD2 (6 bases). Germline values: CDR1 PRHDT, CDR2 FYEKMQ (reference sequence). The CDR3 contains 14 residues. V was pared by 1 base and J by 2 bases, with 8 bases between. DNA of the CDR3: TGTGCCAGCAGCTTAGTAGCGGAACAAGAGACCCAGTACTTC. Translating it yields CASSLVAEQETQYF.

This CDR3 reads CASSLGLAGGIDTQYF. The CDR3 DNA reads as TGTGCCAGCAGTCTGGGACTAGCGGGAGGCATAGATACGCAGTATTTT. V and J are TRBV5-4 and TRBJ2-3; 15 bases are a match to TRBD2. J gave up 5 bases and V 5 bases, and 6 bases lay outside the gene matches. Germline V gene lookup returns CDR1 SGHNT and CDR2 YYREEE (reference sequence). The CDR3 has 16 residues.

J is TRBJ1-1 and V is TRBV28; D is perhaps TRBD1 (6 bases). This CDR3 has 13 amino acids. Germline V gene data show CDR1 as MDHEN and CDR2 as SYDVKM. Trimming pared 3 bases from V and 8 bases from J, leaving 13 bases between. The CDR3 spells CASSLVFGTEAFF. In DNA form, the CDR3 reads TGTGCCAGCAGTTTGGTTTTTGGGACAGAAGCTTTCTTT.

The chain is built from TRBV15 and TRBJ2-6; D assignment may be TRBD1 or TRBD2 (5 bases each). V lost 0 bases to trimming and J lost 0 bases, with 12 bases between them. The germline V gene encodes CDR1 LNHNV and CDR2 YYDKDF (reference sequence). The CDR3 sequence is 18 residues long. CDR3: CATSRDTWDPSGANVLTF. In DNA form, the CDR3 reads TGTGCCACCAGCAGAGATACATGGGACCCCTCTGGGGCCAACGTCCTGACTTTC.

J is TRBJ2-1 and V is TRBV4-1; no clear D gene. The V and J ends lost 1 base and 9 bases respectively, with 7 bases between them. The CDR3 totals 12 residues. The germline gives CDR1 MGHRA, CDR2 YSYEKL. The CDR3 loop is CASSQAGPEQFF. The CDR3 nucleotides are TGCGCCAGCAGCCAAGCAGGACCTGAGCAGTTCTTC.

The chain links TRBV6-6 to TRBJ1-3, with D tentatively TRBD1 (6 bases). The V gene's germline CDR1 is MNHNY and CDR2 SVGAGI (reference sequence). Trimming shortened V by 3 bases and J by 4 bases, and 16 bases separated the two germline ends. CDR3 length: 16 residues. CDR3 in amino acids: CASSYMDSSYGNTIYF. Here the CDR3 DNA reads TGTGCCAGCAGTTATATGGACAGTAGTTACGGAAACACCATATATTTT.

The chain combines TRBV27 with TRBJ2-2; TRBD2 matches 8 bases. The V gene's germline CDR1 is MNHEY and CDR2 SMNVEV (reference sequence). The CDR3 runs 15 residues. V was clipped by 3 bases and J by 7 bases; unmatched bases: 7. This CDR3 reads CASSLAAGVDGELFF. In nucleotides, the CDR3 is TGTGCCAGCAGTTTGGCAGCGGGAGTGGACGGGGAGCTGTTTTTT.

The chain joins TRBV18 to TRBJ2-7; maybe TRBD2 (6 bases). Germline values: CDR1 KGHSH, CDR2 LQKENI. The CDR3 runs to 15 residues. V was trimmed by 3 bases and J by 3 bases, leaving 15 bases between them. This chain's CDR3 is CASSPRDGGDYEQYF. As DNA, the CDR3 is TGTGCCAGCTCACCGAGGGATGGCGGGGACTACGAGCAGTACTTC.

This chain connects TRBV11-2 to TRBJ2-1, with 9 bases aligning to TRBD2. The V segment lost 3 bases and the J segment 5 bases; nucleotides outside the gene matches: 8. This CDR3 comprises 16 residues. The germline V gene has CDR1 SGHAT and CDR2 FQNNGV. The CDR3 region is CASSFGVLAGHNEQFF. The CDR3 nucleotides read TGTGCCAGCAGCTTTGGTGTCCTAGCGGGGCACAATGAGCAGTTCTTC.

V and J are TRBV27 and TRBJ2-4, with a weak D call TRBD1 (6 bases). This CDR3 region has 11 residues. CDR1 MNHEY and CDR2 SMNVEV come from the germline V gene (reference sequence). V dropped 2 bases and J dropped 15 bases, with 11 bases sitting between them. The CDR3 loop is CASSLTGRLYF. As DNA, the CDR3 is TGTGCCAGCAGTTTAACAGGGCGGTTGTACTTC.

V gene TRBV2 combines with J gene TRBJ2-7; no reliable D call. Trimming cost V 6 bases and J 0 bases, with 9 bases left between them. The CDR3 covers 13 residues. In germline, CDR1 is SNHLY, CDR2 FYNNEI. The CDR3: CASSATISYEQYF. The DNA of the CDR3 is TGTGCCAGCAGCGCGACGATCTCCTACGAGCAGTACTTC.

In nucleotides, the CDR3 is TGTGCCTGGAGTGTGGGGACAGGGACCCTGATCTACGAGCAGTACTTC. Its translation: CAWSVGTGTLIYEQYF. This chain connects TRBV30 to TRBJ2-7; 9 bases align to TRBD1. Per germline, CDR1 GTSNPN and CDR2 SVGIG (reference sequence). Trimming at V came to 0 bases and at J to 3 bases, leaving 9 bases not matched to a gene. The CDR3 sequence is 16 residues long.